This T cell receptor beta chain was captured by sequencing in a study of OX40 agonist ivuxolimab in advanced cancers. The overall study: Patients' therapy was ivuxolimab, an antibody that acts as an agonist of OX40 (CD134). Three patients had partial responses: one hepatocellular carcinoma, two cutaneous melanoma.

Study outcomes and limitations: In the 0.1 to 3.0 mg/kg range, CD4+ and CD8+ blood T cells had expanded clonally by week 6.

In regard to this clone: Its antigen remains unknown.

The germline V gene encodes CDR1 LNHDA and CDR2 SQIVND (reference sequence). V was shortened by 6 bases and J by 6 bases, with 17 bases between the two germline ends. The CDR3 runs to 15 residues. Using immunoSEQ multiplex PCR, the repertoire was profiled, and TCRdb retains in-frame clones only, with some absent. The sample shows about 77,000 clones, roughly 80% of them seen only once. Individuals having autoimmune disease history or systemic immunosuppression were not enrolled. Source: CD4+ or CD8+ T cells sorted from blood, taken in a trial of the OX40 agonist ivuxolimab. V usage is TRBV19 and J usage is TRBJ2-2; a possible D gene is TRBD1 (6 bases). The receptor's source is an adult with an advanced solid tumor such as melanoma, head and neck, liver or kidney cancer. CDR3 nucleotide sequence: TGTGCCAGTAGCATTCTTGGCAGGGGACCCGGGGAGCTGTTTTTT. It encodes CASSILGRGPGELFF.